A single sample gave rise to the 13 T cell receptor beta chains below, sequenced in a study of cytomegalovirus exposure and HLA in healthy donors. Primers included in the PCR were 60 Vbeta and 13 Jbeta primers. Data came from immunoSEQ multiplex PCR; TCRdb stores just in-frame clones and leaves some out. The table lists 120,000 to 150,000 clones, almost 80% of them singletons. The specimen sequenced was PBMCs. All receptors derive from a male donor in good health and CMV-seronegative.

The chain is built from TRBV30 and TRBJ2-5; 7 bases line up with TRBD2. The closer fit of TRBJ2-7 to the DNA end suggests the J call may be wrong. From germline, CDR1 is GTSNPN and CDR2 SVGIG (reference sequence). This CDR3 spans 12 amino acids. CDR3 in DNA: TGTGCCTGGAGTCAGCGGGACTACGAGCAGTACTTC. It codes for CAWSQRDYEQYF.

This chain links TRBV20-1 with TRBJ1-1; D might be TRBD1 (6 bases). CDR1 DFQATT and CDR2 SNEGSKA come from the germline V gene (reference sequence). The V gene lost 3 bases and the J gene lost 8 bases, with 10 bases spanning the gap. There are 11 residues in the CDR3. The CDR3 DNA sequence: TGCAGTGCTAGCCGGACAGCCGAAGCTTTCTTT. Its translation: CSASRTAEAFF.

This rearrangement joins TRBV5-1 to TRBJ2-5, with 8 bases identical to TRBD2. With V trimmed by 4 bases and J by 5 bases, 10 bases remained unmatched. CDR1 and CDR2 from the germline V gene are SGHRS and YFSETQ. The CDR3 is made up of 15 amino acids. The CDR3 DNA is TGCGCCAGCAGCCTCGGACTAGCTCCCTCGGAGACCCAGTACTTC. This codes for CASSLGLAPSETQYF.

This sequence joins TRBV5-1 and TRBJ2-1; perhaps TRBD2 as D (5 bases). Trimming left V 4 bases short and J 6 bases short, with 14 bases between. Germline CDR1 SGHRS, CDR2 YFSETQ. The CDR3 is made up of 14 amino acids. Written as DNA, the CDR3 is TGCGCCAGCAGCCCCGGGATCTACGGCAATGAGCAGTTCTTC. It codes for CASSPGIYGNEQFF.

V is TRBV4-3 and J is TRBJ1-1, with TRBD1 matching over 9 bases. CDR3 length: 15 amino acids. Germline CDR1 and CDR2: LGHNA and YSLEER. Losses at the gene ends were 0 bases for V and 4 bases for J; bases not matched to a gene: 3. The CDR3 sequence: CASSQEGTGSTEAFF. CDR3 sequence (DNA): TGCGCCAGCAGCCAAGAAGGGACAGGGAGCACTGAAGCTTTCTTT.

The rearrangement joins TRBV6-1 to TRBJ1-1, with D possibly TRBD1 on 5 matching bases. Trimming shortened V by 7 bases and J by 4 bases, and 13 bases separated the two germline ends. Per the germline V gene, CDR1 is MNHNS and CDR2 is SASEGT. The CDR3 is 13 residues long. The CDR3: CASTSGLATEAFF. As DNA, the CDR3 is TGTGCCAGCACCTCAGGGTTAGCCACTGAAGCTTTCTTT.

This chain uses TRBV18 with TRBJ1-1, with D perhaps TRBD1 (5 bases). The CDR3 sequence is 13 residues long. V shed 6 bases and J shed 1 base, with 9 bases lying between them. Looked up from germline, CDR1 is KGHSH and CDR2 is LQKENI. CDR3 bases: TGTGCCAGCTCTCCTCAGGGGAACACTGAAGCTTTCTTT. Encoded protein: CASSPQGNTEAFF.

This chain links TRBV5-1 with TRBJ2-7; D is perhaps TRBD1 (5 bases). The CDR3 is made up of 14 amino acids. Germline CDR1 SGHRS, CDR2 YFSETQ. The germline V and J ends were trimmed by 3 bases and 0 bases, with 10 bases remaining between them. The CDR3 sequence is CASSSDTPSYEQYF. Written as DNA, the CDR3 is TGCGCCAGCAGCTCGGACACCCCCTCCTACGAGCAGTACTTC.

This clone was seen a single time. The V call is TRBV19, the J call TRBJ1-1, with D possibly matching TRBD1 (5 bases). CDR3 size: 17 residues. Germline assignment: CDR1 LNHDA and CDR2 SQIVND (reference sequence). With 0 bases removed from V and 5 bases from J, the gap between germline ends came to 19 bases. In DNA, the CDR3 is TGTGCCAGTAGTATAGATACCGATTGGACATTGATGACTGAAGCTTTCTTT. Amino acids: CASSIDTDWTLMTEAFF. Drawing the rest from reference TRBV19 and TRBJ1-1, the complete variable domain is DGGITQSPKYLFRKEGQNVTLSCEQNLNHDAMYWYRQDPGQGLRLIYYSQIVNDFQKGDIAEGYSVSREKKESFPLTVTSAQKNPTAFYLCASSIDTDWTLMTEAFFGQGTRLTVV.

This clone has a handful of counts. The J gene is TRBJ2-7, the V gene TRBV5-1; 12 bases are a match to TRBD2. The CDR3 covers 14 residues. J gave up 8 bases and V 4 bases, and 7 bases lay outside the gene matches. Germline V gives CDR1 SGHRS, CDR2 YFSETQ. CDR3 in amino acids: CASSEWTSGDQQYF. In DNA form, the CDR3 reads TGCGCCAGCAGCGAATGGACTAGCGGGGATCAGCAGTACTTC.

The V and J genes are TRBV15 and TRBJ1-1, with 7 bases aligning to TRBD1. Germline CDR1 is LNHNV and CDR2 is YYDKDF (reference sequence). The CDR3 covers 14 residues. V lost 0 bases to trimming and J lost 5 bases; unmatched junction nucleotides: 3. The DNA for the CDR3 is TGTGCCACCAGCAGAGAAAACAGGGGAACTGAAGCTTTCTTT. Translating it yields CATSRENRGTEAFF.

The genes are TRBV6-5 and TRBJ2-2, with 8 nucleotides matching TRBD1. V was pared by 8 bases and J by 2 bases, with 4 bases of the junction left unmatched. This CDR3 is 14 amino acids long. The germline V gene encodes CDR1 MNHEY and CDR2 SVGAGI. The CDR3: CASQQGANTGELFF. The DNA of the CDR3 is TGTGCCAGCCAGCAGGGGGCTAACACCGGGGAGCTGTTTTTT.

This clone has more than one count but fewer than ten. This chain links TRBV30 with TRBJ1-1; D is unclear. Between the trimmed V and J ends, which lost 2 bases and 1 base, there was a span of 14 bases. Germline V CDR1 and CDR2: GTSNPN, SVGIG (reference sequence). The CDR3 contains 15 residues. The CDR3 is CAWSTERYRNTEAFF. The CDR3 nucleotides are TGTGCCTGGAGTACCGAGCGTTACCGGAACACTGAAGCTTTCTTT. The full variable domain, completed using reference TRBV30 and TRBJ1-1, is SQTIHQWPATLVQPVGSPLSLECTVEGTSNPNLYWYRQAAGRGLQLLFYSVGIGQISSEVPQNLSASRPQDRQFILSSKKLLLSDSGFYLCAWSTERYRNTEAFFGQGTRLTVV.